Listed below are T cell receptor beta chains from one sample, sequenced in a study of blood T cell repertoires in COVID-19. Assay used: immunoSEQ multiplex PCR; TCRdb lists only in-frame clones, some missing. The sample has 240,000 or so clones; about 89% are singletons. Sequencing was performed on PBMCs or T cells enriched from blood (not recorded which). The receptor source for this set is a middle-aged man who had recovered from COVID-19. Each CDR3 is given with its conserved first and last residue. The D gene is left open where the match is weak. Clone size is given for some rows only: seen once, a few or many times, or a class if the clone is expanded.

. | TRBJ1-2 | . | TRBV3-1/TRBV3-2 | TGTGCCAGCAGCCAAGATAAGGGGAGGGATGGCTACACCTTC | CASSQDKGRDGYTF
TRBD2 | TRBJ2-7 | once | TRBV15 | TGTGCCACCAGCAGAGATTGGCCTAGCGGGGTGCACGAGCAGTACTTC | CATSRDWPSGVHEQYF
TRBD1 | TRBJ1-2 | . | TRBV24-1 | TGTGCCACCAGTGATTATTCACCGGGACAGGGAACCTATGGCTACACCTTC | CATSDYSPGQGTYGYTF
TRBD1 | TRBJ1-3 | . | TRBV5-6 | TGTGCCAGCAGCCGAATGACAGGGGGCCTCCTCATATATTTT | CASSRMTGGLLIYF
TRBD2 | TRBJ2-7 | . | TRBV5-1 | TGCGCCAGCAGCTTGGGGACTAGCGGCTCCTACGAGCAGTACTTC | CASSLGTSGSYEQYF
. | TRBJ2-7 | . | TRBV29-1 | TGCAGCGCCATGTTCGCTGGAGGCTACGAGCAGTACTTC | CSAMFAGGYEQYF
TRBD2 | TRBJ2-1 | . | TRBV7-9 | TGTGCCAGCAGCTTCCTAGCGGGGGCCTCAGGTGAGCAGTTCTTC | CASSFLAGASGEQFF
TRBD2 | TRBJ2-7 | . | TRBV6-5 | TGTGCCAGCAGTTATGTGCGGGGGTCCTACGAGCAGTACTTC | CASSYVRGSYEQYF
. | TRBJ1-2 | few | TRBV6-5 | TGTGCCAGCGGAATAACAGGGACCGATTTAGATGGCTACACCTTC | CASGITGTDLDGYTF
. | TRBJ2-3 | . | TRBV18 | TGTGCCAGCTCAGAACTCCCAGATACGCAGTATTTT | CASSELPDTQYF
. | TRBJ1-2 | . | TRBV3-1/TRBV3-2 | TGTGCCAGCAGCCAAGATCGGCAGGGCCCTTATGGCTACACCTTC | CASSQDRQGPYGYTF
. | TRBJ1-5 | few | TRBV11-2 | TGTGCCAGCAGCTTTAATAGCAATCAGCCCCAGCATTTT | CASSFNSNQPQHF
. | TRBJ1-2 | . | TRBV7-8 | TGTGCCAGCAGCTCGGGCCGAGTGGGAGCTAACTATGGCTACACCTTC | CASSSGRVGANYGYTF
. | TRBJ1-3 | . | TRBV7-9 | TGTGCCAGCAGCTTACCCCCGGGAGGGGAGGCTGGAAACACCATATATTTT | CASSLPPGGEAGNTIYF
. | TRBJ1-1 | few | TRBV2 | TGTGCCAGCAGTGAAATTAAGGGGGGGACTGAAGCTTTCTTT | CASSEIKGGTEAFF
TRBD2 | TRBJ2-7 | . | TRBV11-2 | TGTGCCAGCAGCTTTGGGGTCCGACTAGCGGGAGGGCAGCGGCTACACTTC | CASSFGVRLAGGQRLHF
TRBD1 | TRBJ1-2 | . | TRBV27 | TGTGCCAGCAGTTTAGAGGGCAGGGGGTCGATCTTCTCTGGCTACACCTTC | CASSLEGRGSIFSGYTF
TRBD2 | TRBJ2-5 | once | TRBV4-1 | TGCGCCAGCAGCCTTGCAGGCGGGGGGGGTCAAGAGACCCAGTACTTC | CASSLAGGGGQETQYF
TRBD1 | TRBJ2-7 | . | TRBV18 | TGTGCCAGCTCACCTGGACAGGGGGCGATCGAGCAGTACTTC | CASSPGQGAIEQYF
. | TRBJ1-4 | once | TRBV5-1 | TGCGCCAGCAGCTCAGGGAGGGATGAAAAACTGTTTTTT | CASSSGRDEKLFF
. | TRBJ1-1 | . | TRBV14 | TGTGCCAGCAGCCAAGAATGGCGCGCCCGGACAGACCCTAACACTGAAGCTTTCTTT | CASSQEWRARTDPNTEAFF
. | TRBJ1-5 | few | TRBV19 | TGTGCCAGTAGTATAGGTTCCCGGGATCAGCCCCAGCATTTT | CASSIGSRDQPQHF
. | TRBJ2-3 | once | TRBV18 | TGTGCCAGCTCATCTCAACGGGAGGATACGCAGTATTTT | CASSSQREDTQYF
TRBD2 | TRBJ2-5 | . | TRBV5-5 | TGTGCCAGCAGTGGTTTGCGGGGGGAAGAGACCCAGTACTTC | CASSGLRGEETQYF
. | TRBJ2-7 | . | TRBV24-1 | TGTGCCACCAGTGATGGTGTCGGGTCCGAGCAGTACTTC | CATSDGVGSEQYF
. | TRBJ1-2 | . | TRBV2 | TGTGCCAGCAGGGTCCACAGTGACTATGGCTACACCTTC | CASRVHSDYGYTF
. | TRBJ1-6 | few | TRBV13 | TGTGCCAGCAGCTTAAACAGGGTGTTAGGCTCACCCCTCCACTTT | CASSLNRVLGSPLHF
. | TRBJ1-6 | . | TRBV3-1/TRBV3-2 | TGTGCCAGCAGCAGCAGGACATATAATTCACCCCTCCACTTT | CASSSRTYNSPLHF
. | TRBJ1-1 | . | TRBV11-2 | TGTGCCAGCAGCTTAAGATCGTATGTCTATATGAACACTGAAGCTTTCTTT | CASSLRSYVYMNTEAFF
. | TRBJ2-6 | . | TRBV27 | TGTGCCAGCAGAACAGGTACTGGGGCCAACGTCCTGACTTTC | CASRTGTGANVLTF
TRBD2 | TRBJ2-2 | . | TRBV5-1 | TGCGCCAGCAGCTTGGGCGGGAGACGGAACACCGGGGAGCTGTTTTTT | CASSLGGRRNTGELFF
TRBD1 | TRBJ1-1 | few | TRBV10-1 | TGCGCCAGCCAGGACAGGGATAACACTGAAGCTTTCTTT | CASQDRDNTEAFF
. | TRBJ2-7 | . | TRBV19 | TGTGCCAGTAGTTCCCTACAGAGCTCCTACGAGCAGTACTTC | CASSSLQSSYEQYF
. | TRBJ2-1 | once | TRBV9 | TGTGCCAGCAGCGTTTACGGGGCAGGGGCTGAGCAGTTCTTC | CASSVYGAGAEQFF
. | TRBJ2-2 | . | TRBV7-6 | TGTGCCAGCAGCGATACCTCTAGCGAGAACACCGGGGAGCTGTTTTTT | CASSDTSSENTGELFF
TRBD2 | TRBJ2-1 | . | TRBV3-1/TRBV3-2 | TGTGCCAGCAGCCAAGAGGCTAGCGGGTCGTTCTTC | CASSQEASGSFF
. | TRBJ2-5 | . | TRBV3-1/TRBV3-2 | TGTGCCAGCAGCCAAGATCTACTAGGGCGGGTAGAGACCCAGTACTTC | CASSQDLLGRVETQYF
. | TRBJ1-2 | few | TRBV28 | TGTGCCAGCTGCTACAGGGCTAACTATGGCTACACCTTC | CASCYRANYGYTF